The present TCR beta chain was sequenced within a study of blood T cell repertoires in COVID-19. Study context: Sample material is recorded as cDNA or gDNA derived from T cells, B-cell-depleted T cells, or PBMCs.

In the source study's methods: Estimation of nucleated cell counts relied on the amplification of reference gene primers. Assay: immunoSEQ multiplex PCR; the TCRdb copy retains only in-frame clones and omits some. The D gene and trimming were derived from the DNA, and the V and J assignments and clone size from that table. The table shows under 300,000 clones, with approximately 90% occurring only once. Among Cohort 3 donors, those recovered had two negative PCRs, clearance, or symptom resolution. The specimen was PBMCs or T cells enriched from blood (not recorded which). The receptor was isolated from a woman younger than 35 who had recovered from COVID-19.

CDR3 sequence reads: CASSSNRVNTGELFF. The CDR3 region has the DNA TGCGCCAGCAGCTCCAACAGGGTGAACACCGGGGAGCTGTTTTTT. This rearrangement joins TRBV5-1 to TRBJ2-2, with D possibly being TRBD1 (6 bases). Trimming took off 3 bases at V and 1 base at J, with 10 bases between the two ends. The V gene's germline CDR1 is SGHRS and CDR2 YFSETQ. CDR3 length: 15 residues.